A selection of T cell receptor beta chains follows, all from one sample in a study of blood T cell repertoires in COVID-19. Only in-frame clones appear in the TCRdb table, and some are missing; sequencing was by immunoSEQ multiplex PCR. This sample has 280,000 or so clones, with 85% found just once. Sequencing used PBMCs or T cells enriched from blood (not recorded which). The receptors come from a woman between 50 and 59 years old who had recovered from COVID-19. CDR3s include the opening cysteine and the closing phenylalanine or tryptophan. Fields, in order: V gene, D gene, clone size, J gene, CDR3 DNA, CDR3 protein. A D gene is named only where the DNA matches it firmly. Some rows have no size entry. The others give once, few or many, or a class for an expanded clone.

TRBV7-2	TRBD2	-	TRBJ2-7	TGTGCCAGCAGAAAGGACGGGAGGGTTGAGCAGTACTTC	CASRKDGRVEQYF
TRBV4-3	-	-	TRBJ2-1	TGCGCCAGCAGCCCCGGGGCGGGAAAAAGCAATGAGCAGTTCTTC	CASSPGAGKSNEQFF
TRBV27	TRBD1	-	TRBJ1-1	TGTGCCAGCAGTTTCCTGGAGGGGACAGGGCCCACTGAAGCTTTCTTT	CASSFLEGTGPTEAFF
TRBV6-2/TRBV6-3	-	-	TRBJ1-5	TGTGCCAGCAGTTACGGGGAGGGAGGGGGCAATCAGCCCCAGCATTTT	CASSYGEGGGNQPQHF
TRBV7-6	-	-	TRBJ2-3	TGTGCCAGCAGCTTTGGGGAGTCGAGGTTGGATACGCAGTATTTT	CASSFGESRLDTQYF
TRBV7-2	TRBD2	-	TRBJ2-2	TGTGCCAGCAGCCCGCGTCTAGCGGGACGGACCGGGGAGCTGTTTTTT	CASSPRLAGRTGELFF
TRBV19	-	-	TRBJ1-6	TGTGCCAGTAGTGCCTTCTCCGTGGCTTCACCCCTCCACTTT	CASSAFSVASPLHF
TRBV7-2	TRBD2	-	TRBJ2-1	TGTGCCAGCAGATCCGGGGGGGCGGGAGTTGATGAGCAGTTCTTC	CASRSGGAGVDEQFF
TRBV7-9	-	-	TRBJ2-7	TGTGCCAGCAGCTCACGGACATCCCTCCCCTACGAGCAGTACTTC	CASSSRTSLPYEQYF
TRBV7-6	-	-	TRBJ2-5	TGTGCCAGCAGCTTCACCCAAGGGGAACAAGAGACCCAGTACTTC	CASSFTQGEQETQYF
TRBV18	-	once	TRBJ1-1	TGTGCCAGCTCCCACGGTCCGGGTCCACTCATGAACACTGAAGCTTTCTTT	CASSHGPGPLMNTEAFF
TRBV5-6	-	-	TRBJ1-2	TGTGCCAGCAGCTTAGTAGGACGAGGGCGAGGTAACTATGGCTACACCTTC	CASSLVGRGRGNYGYTF
TRBV28	-	-	TRBJ1-2	TGTGCCAGCAGAACGAACAGGGAGCGCTATGGCTACACCTTC	CASRTNRERYGYTF
TRBV7-6	TRBD1	-	TRBJ2-1	TGTGCCAGCAGCGAAGTAGGGGGCCTCGGGGTCAATGAGCAGTTCTTC	CASSEVGGLGVNEQFF